The next 27 T cell receptor beta chains were all read from a single sample in a study of shared clonotypes between healthy human individuals. Sequencing used immunoSEQ multiplex PCR; TCRdb keeps in-frame clones, though not all of them. The sample records some 350,000 clones, about 74% being singletons. Sequenced sample: memory CD4+ T cells sorted from blood. Subset indicated: CD45RA-negative fraction. These receptor sequences come from a man aged 25-45 years in good health.

The chain recombines TRBV5-4 with TRBJ2-5; 13 nucleotides align to TRBD2. Per germline, CDR1 SGHNT and CDR2 YYREEE (reference sequence). The CDR3 extends over 16 amino acids. Trimming at V came to 3 bases and at J to 6 bases, leaving 8 bases not matched to a gene. As DNA, the CDR3 is TGTGCCAGCAGCTCCGGACTAGCGGGGGTGGTTCAGACCCAGTACTTC. This codes for CASSSGLAGVVQTQYF.

The rearrangement uses TRBV28 and TRBJ1-5, with D possibly matching TRBD1 (5 bases). V was shortened by 5 bases and J by 10 bases, with 21 bases between the two germline ends. The CDR3 spans 15 residues. CDR1 and CDR2 from the germline V gene are MDHEN and SYDVKM. The CDR3 is CASSRGGRGIIPQHF. As DNA, the CDR3 is TGTGCCAGCAGTCGCGGGGGTCGGGGAATCATACCCCAGCATTTT.

This clone is a singleton in its sample. The chain joins TRBV15 to TRBJ2-7; the D gene is possibly TRBD1 (6 bases). This CDR3 contains 15 residues. With 0 bases removed from V and 2 bases from J, the gap between germline ends came to 11 bases. Germline lookup yields CDR1 LNHNV and CDR2 YYDKDF (reference sequence). The CDR3 sequence: CATSRDLQGPYEQYF. CDR3 in DNA: TGTGCCACCAGCAGAGATTTACAGGGTCCCTACGAGCAGTACTTC. Based on the CDR3 plus reference TRBV15 and TRBJ2-7, the full variable domain is DAMVIQNPRYQVTQFGKPVTLSCSQTLNHNVMYWYQQKSSQAPKLLFHYYDKDFNNEADTPDNFQSRRPNTSFCFLDIRSPGLGDTAMYLCATSRDLQGPYEQYFGPGTRLTVT.

The genes are TRBV18 and TRBJ2-7; 9 bases align to TRBD1. The junction had 4 bases not matched to a gene; V was cut back by 3 bases and J by 7 bases. Germline values: CDR1 KGHSH, CDR2 LQKENI. The CDR3 is made up of 13 amino acids. The CDR3 sequence is CASSPQQGAEQYF. The CDR3 region has the DNA TGTGCCAGCTCACCCCAACAGGGGGCAGAGCAGTACTTC.

This chain links TRBV6-5 with TRBJ1-5; D ambiguous. The CDR3 contains 14 residues. Germline CDR1 is MNHEY and CDR2 is SVGAGI. V was clipped by 2 bases and J by 2 bases, with 7 bases between them. CDR3 sequence: CASSYSLGNQPQHF. CDR3 bases: TGTGCCAGCAGTTACAGCTTGGGCAATCAGCCCCAGCATTTT.

The gene calls are TRBV2 and TRBJ2-1; TRBD2 aligns across 8 bases. The CDR3 sequence is 14 residues long. V shed 8 bases and J 7 bases; nucleotides not matched to a gene: 10. Germline V lookup: CDR1 SNHLY, CDR2 FYNNEI. The CDR3 is CASWWGGRWNEQFF. In nucleotides, the CDR3 is TGTGCCAGCTGGTGGGGCGGGAGGTGGAATGAGCAGTTCTTC.

The chain joins TRBV5-5 to TRBJ1-3; D call uncertain. The germline CDR1 and CDR2 sequences are SGHKS and YYEKEE (reference sequence). Trimming removed 1 base at V and 0 bases at J, with 11 bases between. CDR3 length: 16 residues. The CDR3 loop is CASSLFAGNSGNTIYF. CDR3 in DNA: TGTGCCAGCAGCTTGTTTGCAGGCAACTCTGGAAACACCATATATTTT.

The V gene is TRBV6-5, the J gene TRBJ2-2; the D gene is possibly TRBD1 (7 bases). This CDR3 has 13 amino acids. The germline V gene encodes CDR1 MNHEY and CDR2 SVGAGI. Deletions cut 6 bases from V and 6 bases from J, with 11 bases between. CDR3 protein: CASSTRGAGELFF. CDR3 coding DNA: TGTGCCAGCAGCACCAGGGGGGCCGGGGAGCTGTTTTTT.

The V gene is TRBV28, the J gene TRBJ2-7, with no clear D. The CDR3 is 13 amino acids. V was shortened by 4 bases and J by 2 bases, with 9 bases between the two germline ends. Germline values: CDR1 MDHEN, CDR2 SYDVKM. CDR3 sequence reads: CASSYQQPYEQYF. The CDR3 DNA sequence: TGTGCCAGCAGTTACCAGCAGCCCTACGAGCAGTACTTC.

This clone was seen a handful of times. V is TRBV14 and J is TRBJ2-7; D uncertain. This CDR3 comprises 11 residues. V lost 3 bases to trimming and J lost 3 bases, with 3 bases between them. Germline-derived CDR1 and CDR2 are SGHDN and FVKESK. This CDR3 is CASSQFYEQYF. The CDR3 coding sequence is TGTGCCAGCAGCCAGTTCTACGAGCAGTACTTC.

This CDR3 reads CASSSMGGATDTQYF. CDR3 nucleotides: TGTGCCAGCAGCTCCATGGGGGGAGCCACAGATACGCAGTATTTT. This rearrangement joins TRBV5-5 to TRBJ2-3; possibly TRBD2 for D (6 bases). The V end was cut by 3 bases, the J end by 2 bases, with 13 bases between. Germline lookup yields CDR1 SGHKS and CDR2 YYEKEE (reference sequence). The CDR3 has 15 amino acids.

The rearrangement uses TRBV11-3 and TRBJ2-3; D perhaps matches TRBD2 (6 bases). There are 15 residues in the CDR3. Per the germline V gene, CDR1 is SGHNT and CDR2 is YENEEA. V lost 5 bases to trimming and J lost 2 bases, with 14 bases between them. The CDR3, as DNA: TGTGCCAGCAGCCCACCGGGAGCCAACACAGATACGCAGTATTTT. The encoded protein is CASSPPGANTDTQYF.

This chain uses TRBV18 with TRBJ2-7; D could derive from TRBD1 or TRBD2 (6 bases each). Germline loops: CDR1 KGHSH, CDR2 LQKENI. CDR3 length equals 12 residues. Trimming stripped 6 bases from V and 3 bases from J, with 9 bases between. The CDR3 DNA sequence: TGTGCCAGCTCTCGGGGGCACTACGAGCAGTACTTC. This gives the protein CASSRGHYEQYF.

The chain is built from TRBV6-5 and TRBJ2-2; D perhaps matches TRBD2 (6 bases). Germline CDR1 is MNHEY and CDR2 is SVGAGI. V was clipped by 2 bases and J by 5 bases, with 12 bases between them. The CDR3 has 15 amino acids. This CDR3 reads CASSYRVAETGELFF. In nucleotides, the CDR3 is TGTGCCAGCAGTTACAGGGTAGCGGAAACCGGGGAGCTGTTTTTT.

The genes are TRBV30 and TRBJ2-1; the D gene is possibly TRBD2 (7 bases). Trimming took 0 bases from V and 5 from J, leaving 11 bases between them. There are 14 residues in the CDR3. Germline assignment: CDR1 GTSNPN and CDR2 SVGIG (reference sequence). The CDR3 nucleotides are TGTGCCTGGAGTGTAAAGGGGGGGAACAATGAGCAGTTCTTC. It translates to CAWSVKGGNNEQFF.

The chain combines TRBV14 with TRBJ2-1; D is ambiguous. This CDR3 spans 14 amino acids. V was clipped by 0 bases and J by 6 bases, with 9 bases between them. Germline V gene lookup returns CDR1 SGHDN and CDR2 FVKESK. The CDR3 sequence: CASSQEPNRNEQFF. The DNA of the CDR3 is TGTGCCAGCAGCCAAGAGCCGAACCGCAATGAGCAGTTCTTC.

This sequence joins TRBV10-3 and TRBJ2-1, with 8 bases fitting TRBD1. Per germline, CDR1 ENHRY and CDR2 SYGVKD. The CDR3 length is 14 residues. The V gene end was trimmed by 10 bases and the J gene end by 12 bases; junction bases not matched to a gene: 17. The CDR3 is CASQVGTGAVGQFF. The CDR3 DNA follows: TGTGCCAGCCAAGTGGGGACAGGTGCGGTCGGGCAGTTCTTC.

This clone was recorded at least ten times. The chain uses TRBV27 and TRBJ2-7; 12 nucleotides line up with TRBD2. With 2 bases clipped from V and 5 bases from J, the junction kept 4 bases outside the gene matches. This CDR3 has 15 amino acids. Germline values: CDR1 MNHEY, CDR2 SMNVEV (reference sequence). The CDR3 DNA reads TGTGCCAGCAGTTTAGTGACTAGCGGGAGTAACGAGCAGTACTTC. Translating it yields CASSLVTSGSNEQYF.

This clone was seen once. This chain uses TRBV7-2 with TRBJ2-5; D tentatively reads TRBD1 or TRBD2 (5 bases each). Trimming took off 4 bases at V and 9 bases at J, with 12 bases between the two ends. Germline-derived CDR1 and CDR2 are SGHTA and FQGNSA. The CDR3 covers 12 residues. CDR3 loop: CASSSPGRAQYF. The CDR3 bases are TGTGCCAGCAGCTCCCCGGGGCGGGCCCAGTACTTC.

The chain is built from TRBV5-1 and TRBJ2-5; the match to TRBD1 covers 7 bases. Germline V CDR1 and CDR2: SGHRS, YFSETQ. The V gene end was trimmed by 2 bases and the J gene end by 1 base; junction bases not matched to a gene: 2. This CDR3 contains 14 residues. DNA of the CDR3: TGCGCCAGCAGCTTACGACAGGGCCAAGAGACCCAGTACTTC. Translation gives CASSLRQGQETQYF.

The chain employs TRBV5-4 and TRBJ2-3, with 9 bases lining up with TRBD2. CDR1 is SGHNT and CDR2 is YYREEE in the germline V gene (reference sequence). Trimming cost V 5 bases and J 2 bases; bases outside gene matches: 9. The CDR3 sequence is 16 residues long. The CDR3 loop reads CASSLFAGGSTDTQYF. DNA of the CDR3: TGTGCCAGCAGTCTGTTTGCGGGAGGGTCCACAGATACGCAGTATTTT.

This clone appeared a few times. One end of the junction is discordant with germline, which a read error may explain. The rearrangement links TRBV6-1 to TRBJ2-1; unclear D gene. The germline CDR1 and CDR2 sequences are MNHNS and SASEGT. The CDR3 sequence is 11 residues long. CDR3 loop: CASSDRLRSLF. CDR3 in DNA: TGTGCCAGCAGTGATAGGTTGAGATCTCTCTTC.

This chain links TRBV6-1 with TRBJ2-5; 11 bases line up with TRBD2. V gave up 3 bases and J gave up 3 bases; unmatched junction bases: 3. This CDR3 spans 15 amino acids. The germline gives CDR1 MNHNS, CDR2 SASEGT. Here the CDR3 reads CASSDVAGGEETQYF. The DNA of the CDR3 is TGTGCCAGCAGTGATGTAGCGGGGGGGGAAGAGACCCAGTACTTC.

The chain recombines TRBV19 with TRBJ2-1; TRBD2 matches at 7 bases. J lost 3 bases, V lost 6 bases, and 8 bases had no gene match. The CDR3 runs 15 residues. CDR1 and CDR2 (germline): LNHDA, SQIVND (reference sequence). The CDR3 coding sequence is TGTGCCAGTAGGTCCGTGTCTAGCGGCTACAATGAGCAGTTCTTC. It specifies CASRSVSSGYNEQFF.

The sample holds a few counts of this clone. V and J are TRBV5-5 and TRBJ2-7; D not resolved. The V end was cut by 1 base, the J end by 6 bases, with 11 bases between. CDR1 is SGHKS, CDR2 YYEKEE, per germline (reference sequence). CDR3 length: 13 residues. CDR3 nucleotide sequence: TGTGCCAGCAGCTTGCTAGTACCTACCGAGCAGTACTTC. This gives the protein CASSLLVPTEQYF.

This rearrangement joins TRBV27 to TRBJ1-2; 7 bases are shared with TRBD1. Per the germline V gene, CDR1 is MNHEY and CDR2 is SMNVEV (reference sequence). The CDR3 extends over 13 amino acids. With 2 bases clipped from V and 4 bases from J, the junction kept 1 base outside the gene matches. The CDR3 loop reads CASSLGTAYGYTF. The DNA for the CDR3 is TGTGCCAGCAGTTTAGGGACAGCCTATGGCTACACCTTC.

The gene calls are TRBV7-9 and TRBJ2-7; 9 bases match TRBD1. This CDR3 has 14 residues. V lost 1 base and J lost 3; bases outside the gene matches: 1. Germline V gene lookup returns CDR1 SEHNR and CDR2 FQNEAQ (reference sequence). DNA for the CDR3: TGTGCCAGCAGCTTAGGGACAGGGGTCTACGAGCAGTACTTC. This sequence encodes CASSLGTGVYEQYF.